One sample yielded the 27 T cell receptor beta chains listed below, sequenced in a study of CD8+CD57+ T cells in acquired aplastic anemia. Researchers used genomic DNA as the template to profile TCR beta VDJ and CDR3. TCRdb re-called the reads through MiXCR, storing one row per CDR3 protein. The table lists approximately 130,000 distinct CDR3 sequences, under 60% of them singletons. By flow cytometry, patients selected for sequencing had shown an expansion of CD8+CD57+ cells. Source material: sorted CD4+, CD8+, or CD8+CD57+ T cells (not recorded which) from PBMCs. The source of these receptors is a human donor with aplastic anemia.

CDR3 bases: TGTGCCACCAACGGGGACGGCGATAATGAAAAACTGTTTTTT. It codes for CATNGDGDNEKLFF. The rearrangement links TRBV24-1 to TRBJ1-4; tentatively, D is TRBD1 (5 bases). This CDR3 has 14 amino acids. The germline gives CDR1 KGHDR, CDR2 SFDVKD. Trimming cost V 8 bases and J 4 bases, with 13 bases left between them.

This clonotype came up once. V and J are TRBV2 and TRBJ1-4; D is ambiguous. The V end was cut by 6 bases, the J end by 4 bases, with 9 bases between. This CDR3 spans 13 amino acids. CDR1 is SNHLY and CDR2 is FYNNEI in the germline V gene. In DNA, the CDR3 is TGTGCCAGCAGCTCAGACTTTAATGAAAAACTGTTTTTT. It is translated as CASSSDFNEKLFF. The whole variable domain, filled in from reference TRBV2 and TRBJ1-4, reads EPEVTQTPSHQVTQMGQEVILRCVPISNHLYFYWYRQILGQKVEFLVSFYNNEISEKSEIFDDQFSVERPDGSNFTLKIRSTKLEDSAMYFCASSSDFNEKLFFGSGTQLSVL.

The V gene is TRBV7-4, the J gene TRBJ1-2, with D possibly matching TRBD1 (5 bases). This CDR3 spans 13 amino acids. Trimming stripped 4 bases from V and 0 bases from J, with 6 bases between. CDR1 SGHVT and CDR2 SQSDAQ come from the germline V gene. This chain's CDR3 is CASSSTANYGYTF. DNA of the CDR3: TGTGCCAGCAGCTCGACAGCTAACTATGGCTACACCTTC.

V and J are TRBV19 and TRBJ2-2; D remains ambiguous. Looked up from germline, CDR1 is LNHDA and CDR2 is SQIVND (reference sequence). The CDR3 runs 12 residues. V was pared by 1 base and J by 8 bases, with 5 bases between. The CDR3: CASSIGLGELFF. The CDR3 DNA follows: TGTGCCAGTAGTATAGGTCTGGGGGAGCTGTTTTTT.

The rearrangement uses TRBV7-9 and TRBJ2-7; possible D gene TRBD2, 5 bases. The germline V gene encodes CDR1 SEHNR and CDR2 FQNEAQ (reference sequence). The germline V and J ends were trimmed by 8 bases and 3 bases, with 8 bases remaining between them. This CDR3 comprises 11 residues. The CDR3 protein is CASLGGYEQYF. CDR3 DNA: TGTGCCAGCCTTGGAGGCTACGAGCAGTACTTC.

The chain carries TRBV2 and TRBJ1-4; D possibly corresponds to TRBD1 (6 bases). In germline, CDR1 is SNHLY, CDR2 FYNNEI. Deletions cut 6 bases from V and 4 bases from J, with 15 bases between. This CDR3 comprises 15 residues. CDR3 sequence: CASRNRQEHNEKLFF. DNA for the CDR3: TGTGCCAGCAGGAACCGACAGGAACATAATGAAAAACTGTTTTTT.

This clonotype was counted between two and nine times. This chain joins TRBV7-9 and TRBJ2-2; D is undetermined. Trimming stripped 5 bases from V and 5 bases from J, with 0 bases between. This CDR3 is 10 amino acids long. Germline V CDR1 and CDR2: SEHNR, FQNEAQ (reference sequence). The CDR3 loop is CASSTGELFF. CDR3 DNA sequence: TGTGCCAGCAGCACCGGGGAGCTGTTTTTT.

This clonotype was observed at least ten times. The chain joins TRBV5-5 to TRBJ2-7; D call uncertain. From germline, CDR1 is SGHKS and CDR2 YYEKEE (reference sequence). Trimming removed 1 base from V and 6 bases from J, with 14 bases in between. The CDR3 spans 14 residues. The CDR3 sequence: CASSLSYTPREQYF. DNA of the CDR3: TGTGCCAGCAGCTTGTCATATACGCCTCGCGAGCAGTACTTC.

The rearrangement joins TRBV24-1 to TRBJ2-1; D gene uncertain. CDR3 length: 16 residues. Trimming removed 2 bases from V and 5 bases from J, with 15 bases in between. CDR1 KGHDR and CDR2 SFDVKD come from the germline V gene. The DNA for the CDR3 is TGTGCCACCAGTGATTCGGACGGCCTCACAGACAATGAGCAGTTCTTC. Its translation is CATSDSDGLTDNEQFF.

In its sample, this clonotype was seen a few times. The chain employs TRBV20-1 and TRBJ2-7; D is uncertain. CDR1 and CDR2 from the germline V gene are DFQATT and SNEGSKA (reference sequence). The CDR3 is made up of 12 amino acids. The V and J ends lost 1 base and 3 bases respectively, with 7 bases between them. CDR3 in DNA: TGCAGTGCTAGAGGTCCAGACTACGAGCAGTACTTC. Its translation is CSARGPDYEQYF.

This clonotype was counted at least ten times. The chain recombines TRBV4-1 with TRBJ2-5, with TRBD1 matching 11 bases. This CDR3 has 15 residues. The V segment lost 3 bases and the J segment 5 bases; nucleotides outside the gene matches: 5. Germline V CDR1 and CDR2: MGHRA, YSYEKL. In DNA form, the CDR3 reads TGCGCCAGCAGCCACCAGGGACAGGGGGTCGAGACCCAGTACTTC. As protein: CASSHQGQGVETQYF.

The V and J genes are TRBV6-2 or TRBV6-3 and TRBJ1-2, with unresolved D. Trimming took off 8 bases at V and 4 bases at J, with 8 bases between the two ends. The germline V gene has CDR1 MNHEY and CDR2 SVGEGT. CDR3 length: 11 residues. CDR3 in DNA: TGTGCCAGCGCTACCTTCTATGGCTACACCTTC. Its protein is CASATFYGYTF.

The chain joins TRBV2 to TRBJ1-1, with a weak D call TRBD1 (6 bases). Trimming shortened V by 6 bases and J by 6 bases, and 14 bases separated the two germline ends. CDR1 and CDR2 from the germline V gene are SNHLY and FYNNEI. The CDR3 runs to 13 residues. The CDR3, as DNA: TGTGCCAGCAGGACAGGCGGCTGGTCTGAAGCTTTCTTT. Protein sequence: CASRTGGWSEAFF. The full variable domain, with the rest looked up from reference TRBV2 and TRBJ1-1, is EPEVTQTPSHQVTQMGQEVILRCVPISNHLYFYWYRQILGQKVEFLVSFYNNEISEKSEIFDDQFSVERPDGSNFTLKIRSTKLEDSAMYFCASRTGGWSEAFFGQGTRLTVV.

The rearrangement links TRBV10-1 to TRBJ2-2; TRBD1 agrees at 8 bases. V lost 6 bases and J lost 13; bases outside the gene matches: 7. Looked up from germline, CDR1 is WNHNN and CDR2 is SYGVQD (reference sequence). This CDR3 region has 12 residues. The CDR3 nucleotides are TGCGCCAGCAGCCCAGGACAGGGCGTGCTGTTTTTT. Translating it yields CASSPGQGVLFF.

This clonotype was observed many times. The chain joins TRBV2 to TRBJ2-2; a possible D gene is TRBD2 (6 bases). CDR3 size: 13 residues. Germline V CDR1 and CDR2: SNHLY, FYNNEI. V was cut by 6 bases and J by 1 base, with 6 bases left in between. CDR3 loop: CASSGGNTGELFF. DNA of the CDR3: TGTGCCAGCAGCGGGGGGAACACCGGGGAGCTGTTTTTT.

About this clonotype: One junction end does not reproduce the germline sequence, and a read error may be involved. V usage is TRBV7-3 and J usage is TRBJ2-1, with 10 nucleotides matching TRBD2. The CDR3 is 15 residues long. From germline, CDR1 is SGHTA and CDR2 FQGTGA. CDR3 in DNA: TGCGCCAGCAGCCTCGGACTAGCGGTCTGGAATGAGCAGTTCTTC. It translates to CASSLGLAVWNEQFF.

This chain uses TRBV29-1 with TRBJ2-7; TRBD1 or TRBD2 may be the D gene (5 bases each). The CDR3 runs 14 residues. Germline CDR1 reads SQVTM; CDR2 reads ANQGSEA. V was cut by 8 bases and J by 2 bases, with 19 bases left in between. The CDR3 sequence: CSSLRDAWTYEQYF. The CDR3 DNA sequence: TGCAGCAGTTTACGGGACGCATGGACCTACGAGCAGTACTTC.

CDR3 DNA: TGTGCCACCAGTGACCCTAGGACAGAGGCTAACTATGGCTACACCTTC. Protein sequence: CATSDPRTEANYGYTF. The V call is TRBV24-1, the J call TRBJ1-2, with a weak D call TRBD1 (6 bases). The CDR3 loop spans 16 amino acids. V dropped 4 bases and J dropped 0 bases, with 14 bases sitting between them. The germline gives CDR1 KGHDR, CDR2 SFDVKD.

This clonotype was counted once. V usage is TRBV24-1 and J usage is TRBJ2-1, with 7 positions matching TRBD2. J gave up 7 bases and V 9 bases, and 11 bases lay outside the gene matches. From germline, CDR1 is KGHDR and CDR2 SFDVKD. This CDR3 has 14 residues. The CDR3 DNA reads TGTGCCACCGCTGCGAGCGGGGATCGGAATGAGCAGTTCTTC. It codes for CATAASGDRNEQFF.

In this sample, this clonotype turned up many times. The CDR3 region is CASSIDRLLGQPQHF. As DNA, the CDR3 is TGTGCCAGTAGTATAGACAGGTTGTTAGGGCAGCCCCAGCATTTT. The rearrangement joins TRBV19 to TRBJ1-5; no reliable D call. This CDR3 spans 15 amino acids. The germline V gene encodes CDR1 LNHDA and CDR2 SQIVND (reference sequence). Trimming shortened V by 0 bases and J by 7 bases, and 13 bases separated the two germline ends. Using reference TRBV19 and TRBJ1-5 for the parts outside the CDR3, the full variable domain is DGGITQSPKYLFRKEGQNVTLSCEQNLNHDAMYWYRQDPGQGLRLIYYSQIVNDFQKGDIAEGYSVSREKKESFPLTVTSAQKNPTAFYLCASSIDRLLGQPQHFGDGTRLSIL.

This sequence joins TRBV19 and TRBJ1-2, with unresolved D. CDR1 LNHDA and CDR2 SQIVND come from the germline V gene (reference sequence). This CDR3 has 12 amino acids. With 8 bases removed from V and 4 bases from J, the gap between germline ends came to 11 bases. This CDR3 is CASSSYTYGYTF. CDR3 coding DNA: TGTGCCAGTTCGTCGTATACCTATGGCTACACCTTC.

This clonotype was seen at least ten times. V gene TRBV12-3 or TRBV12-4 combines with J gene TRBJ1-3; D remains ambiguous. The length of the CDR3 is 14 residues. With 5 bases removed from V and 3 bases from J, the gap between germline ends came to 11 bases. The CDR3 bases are TGTGCCAGCAGTCACCGATGGAGTGGAAACACCATATATTTT. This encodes CASSHRWSGNTIYF.

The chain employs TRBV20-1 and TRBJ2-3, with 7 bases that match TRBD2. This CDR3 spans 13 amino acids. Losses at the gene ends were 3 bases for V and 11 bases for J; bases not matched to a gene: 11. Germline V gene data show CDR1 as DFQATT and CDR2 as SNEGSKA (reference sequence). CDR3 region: CSASGGRFNEQYF. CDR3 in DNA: TGCAGTGCTAGTGGCGGGAGATTCAATGAGCAGTATTTT.

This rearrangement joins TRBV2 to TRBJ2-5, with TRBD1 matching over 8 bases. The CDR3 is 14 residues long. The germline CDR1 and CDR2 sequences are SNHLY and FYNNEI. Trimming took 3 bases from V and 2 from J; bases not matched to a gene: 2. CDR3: CASSERQGQETQYF. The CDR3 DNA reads TGTGCCAGCAGTGAGAGACAGGGGCAAGAGACCCAGTACTTC.

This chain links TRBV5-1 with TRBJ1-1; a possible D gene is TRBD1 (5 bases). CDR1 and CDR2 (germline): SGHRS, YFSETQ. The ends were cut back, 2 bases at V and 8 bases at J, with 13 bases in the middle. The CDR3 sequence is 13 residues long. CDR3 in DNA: TGCGCCAGCAGCTTAGGCAGGGACTACGAAGCTTTCTTT. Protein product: CASSLGRDYEAFF.

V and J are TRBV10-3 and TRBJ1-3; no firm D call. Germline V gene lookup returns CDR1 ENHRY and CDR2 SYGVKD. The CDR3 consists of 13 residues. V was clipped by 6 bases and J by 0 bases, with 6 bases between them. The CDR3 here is CAISSSSGNTIYF. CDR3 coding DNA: TGTGCCATCAGCTCCTCCTCTGGAAACACCATATATTTT.

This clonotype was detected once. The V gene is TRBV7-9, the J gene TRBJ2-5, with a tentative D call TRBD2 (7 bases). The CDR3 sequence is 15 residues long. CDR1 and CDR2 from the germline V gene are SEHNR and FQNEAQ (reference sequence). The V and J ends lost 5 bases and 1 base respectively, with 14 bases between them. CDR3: CASSQNGGAQETQYF. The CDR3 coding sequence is TGTGCCAGCAGCCAGAATGGGGGGGCCCAAGAGACCCAGTACTTC.